Listed below are T cell receptor beta chains from one sample, sequenced in a study of cytomegalovirus exposure and HLA in healthy donors. Some clones are missing from TCRdb's copy, which holds only in-frame ones; the method was immunoSEQ multiplex PCR. The data hold 110,000 to 150,000 clones, with about 75% observed a single time. Sequencing was carried out using PBMCs. The receptor source for this set is a young woman in good health and CMV-seronegative. CDR3s include the opening cysteine and the closing phenylalanine or tryptophan. The D gene is left open where the match is weak. Size is omitted from some rows. Given values are once, few, many or a class for expanded clones.

abundance | d_gene | j_gene | v_gene | CDR3nt | CDR3aa
- | TRBD1 | TRBJ1-5 | TRBV19 | TGTGCCAGTAGTTCAACCTCAGGGGGAGGAAGCAATCAGCCCCAGCATTTT | CASSSTSGGGSNQPQHF
- | - | TRBJ2-2 | TRBV5-1 | TGCGCCAGCAGCACCCAGGGAATCACCGGGGAGCTGTTTTTT | CASSTQGITGELFF
few | - | TRBJ2-5 | TRBV6-6 | TGTGCCAGCAGGCGAGGACAGAACCAAGAGACCCAGTACTTC | CASRRGQNQETQYF
few | - | TRBJ1-4 | TRBV5-4 | TGTGCCAGCAGCTCAGGACAGTCCGGACGGGAAAAACTGTTTTTT | CASSSGQSGREKLFF
- | - | TRBJ2-1 | TRBV10-3 | TGTGCCATCAGTCTAGCCTACAATGAGCAGTTCTTC | CAISLAYNEQFF
few | TRBD2 | TRBJ2-5 | TRBV18 | TGTGCCAGCTCGTTTGGGACTATACAAGAGACCCAGTACTTC | CASSFGTIQETQYF
once | TRBD1 | TRBJ1-2 | TRBV6-5 | TGTGCCAGCAGGTCCCCACGGGACAGGGGATATGGCTACACCTTC | CASRSPRDRGYGYTF
- | - | TRBJ1-6 | TRBV5-8 | TGTGCCAGCAGCTTGTTTCAGGGGAATTCTTCACCCCTCCACTTT | CASSLFQGNSSPLHF
- | - | TRBJ2-1 | TRBV14 | TGTGCCAGCAGCCACTTTCTTAAGGGGGGGGTGTCCTACAATGAGCAGTTCTTC | CASSHFLKGGVSYNEQFF
- | - | TRBJ2-1 | TRBV9 | TGTGCCAGCAGCGTCCAAGCCGGGACATTCTACAATGAGCAGTTCTTC | CASSVQAGTFYNEQFF
- | - | TRBJ1-2 | TRBV2 | TGTGCCAGCAGTGAGGGACAAGTGGGGGGCTACACCTTC | CASSEGQVGGYTF
- | - | TRBJ2-3 | TRBV7-9 | TGTGCCAGCAGCCTAATCACGGTTACTAGCACAGATACGCAGTATTTT | CASSLITVTSTDTQYF
- | - | TRBJ1-3 | TRBV6-6 | TGTGCCAGCAGTCTTGCGGGTGAAAACACCATATATTTT | CASSLAGENTIYF
- | TRBD1 | TRBJ2-5 | TRBV5-8 | TGTGCCAGCAGCTTGGGACAGGGGAGAGAGACCCAGTACTTC | CASSLGQGRETQYF
- | TRBD1 | TRBJ1-4 | TRBV5-1 | TGCGCCAGCAGGGTACAGGGGGCTGAGGAAAAACTGTTTTTT | CASRVQGAEEKLFF
- | TRBD2 | TRBJ2-5 | TRBV6-5 | TGTGCCAGCAGAATTAACCTAGCGGGACAAGAGACCCAGTACTTC | CASRINLAGQETQYF
- | TRBD2 | TRBJ2-1 | TRBV11-2 | TGTGCCAGCAGCTTTACTCTAGCGGGAGGGCCCGATGAGCAGTTCTTC | CASSFTLAGGPDEQFF
once | TRBD2 | TRBJ2-5 | TRBV7-3 | TGTGCCAGCAGCTTCGGAGCGGGACAAGAGACCCAGTACTTC | CASSFGAGQETQYF
- | TRBD2 | TRBJ2-2 | TRBV2 | TGTGCCAGCAGTGAAGCTGGGACTAGCTACACCGGGGAGCTGTTTTTT | CASSEAGTSYTGELFF
- | - | TRBJ1-5 | TRBV7-8 | TGTGCCAGCAGCTTAGACAATCGGCCCCAGCATTTT | CASSLDNRPQHF
- | TRBD2 | TRBJ2-3 | TRBV27 | TGTGCCAGCAGTTTAGACGGCGGGAGGTTTGGAGATACGCAGTATTTT | CASSLDGGRFGDTQYF
- | - | TRBJ2-3 | TRBV19 | TGTGCCAGTAGTATACCCCGTGACGGGGGGCTCACAGATACGCAGTATTTT | CASSIPRDGGLTDTQYF